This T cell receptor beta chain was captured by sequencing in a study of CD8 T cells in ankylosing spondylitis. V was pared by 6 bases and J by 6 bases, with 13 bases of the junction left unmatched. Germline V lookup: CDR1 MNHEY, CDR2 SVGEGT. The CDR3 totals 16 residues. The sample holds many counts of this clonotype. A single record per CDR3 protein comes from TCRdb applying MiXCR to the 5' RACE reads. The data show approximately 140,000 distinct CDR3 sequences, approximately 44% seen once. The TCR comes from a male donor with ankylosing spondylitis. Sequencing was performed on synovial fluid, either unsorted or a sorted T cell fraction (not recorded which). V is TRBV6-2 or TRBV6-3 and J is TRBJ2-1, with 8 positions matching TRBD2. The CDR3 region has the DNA TGTGCCAGCAGCCCAACTCCCCTAGCGGGTTCCAATGAGCAGTTCTTC. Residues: CASSPTPLAGSNEQFF.